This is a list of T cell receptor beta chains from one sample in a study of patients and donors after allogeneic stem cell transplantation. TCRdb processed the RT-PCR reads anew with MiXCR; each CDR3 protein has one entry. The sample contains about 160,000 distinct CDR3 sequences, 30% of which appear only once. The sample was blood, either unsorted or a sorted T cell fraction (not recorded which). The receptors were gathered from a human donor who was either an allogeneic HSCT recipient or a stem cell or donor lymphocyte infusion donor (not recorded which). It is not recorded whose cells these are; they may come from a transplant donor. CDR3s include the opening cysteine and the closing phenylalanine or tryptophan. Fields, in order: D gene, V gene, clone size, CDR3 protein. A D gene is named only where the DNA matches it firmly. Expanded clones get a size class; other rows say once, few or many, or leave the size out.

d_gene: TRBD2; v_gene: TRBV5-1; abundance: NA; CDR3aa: CASSLGSTSGYQETQYF
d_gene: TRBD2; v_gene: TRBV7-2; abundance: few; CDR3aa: CASSLASLAGEGTQYF
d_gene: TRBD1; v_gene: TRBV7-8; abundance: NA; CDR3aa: CASSFPDRTEHPDTQYF
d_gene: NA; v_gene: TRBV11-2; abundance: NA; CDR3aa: CASSSLSYTDTQYF
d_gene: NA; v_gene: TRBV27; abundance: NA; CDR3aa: CASSLWAGLSGGYTF
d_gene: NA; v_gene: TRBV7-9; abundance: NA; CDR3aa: CASSFYEPQETQYF
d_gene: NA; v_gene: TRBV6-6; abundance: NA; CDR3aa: CASLLPGEDTQYF
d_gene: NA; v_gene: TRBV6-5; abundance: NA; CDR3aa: CASSYTAGIPSPLHF
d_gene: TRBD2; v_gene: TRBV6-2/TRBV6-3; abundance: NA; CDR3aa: CASSYSGTSGETQYF
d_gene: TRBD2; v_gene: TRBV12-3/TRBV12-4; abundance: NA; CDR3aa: CASSLGASGRETQYF
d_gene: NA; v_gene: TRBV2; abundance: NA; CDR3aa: CASRRTLNQPQHF
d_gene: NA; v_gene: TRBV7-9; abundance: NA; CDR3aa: CASSFPGDGADTQYF
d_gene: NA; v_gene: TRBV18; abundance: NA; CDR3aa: CASSPVSGEANEKLFF
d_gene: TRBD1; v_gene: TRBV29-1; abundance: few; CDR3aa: CSVPGGTGDDYGYTF
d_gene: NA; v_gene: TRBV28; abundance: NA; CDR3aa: CASRPPGVYEQYF
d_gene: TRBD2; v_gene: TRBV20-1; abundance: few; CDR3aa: CSALVAGTSYEQYF
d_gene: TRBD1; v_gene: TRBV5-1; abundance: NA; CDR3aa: CASSPGQGFGYEQYF
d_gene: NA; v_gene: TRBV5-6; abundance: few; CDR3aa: CASSDLKGRGYTF
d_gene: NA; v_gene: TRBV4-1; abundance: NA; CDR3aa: CASSHTGFNEQFF
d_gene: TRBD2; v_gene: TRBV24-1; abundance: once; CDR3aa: CATSSGGEDTQYF
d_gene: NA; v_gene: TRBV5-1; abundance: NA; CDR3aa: CASSGDGARNTEAFF
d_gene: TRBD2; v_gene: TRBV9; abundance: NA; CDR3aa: CASSVRGLAGENQYF
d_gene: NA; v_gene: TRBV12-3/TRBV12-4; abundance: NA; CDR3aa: CASSAPHANYGYTF
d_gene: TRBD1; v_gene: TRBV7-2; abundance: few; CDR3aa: CASSPRTGGSQPQHF
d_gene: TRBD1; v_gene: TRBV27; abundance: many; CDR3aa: CASSRPRGIRSYNEQFF
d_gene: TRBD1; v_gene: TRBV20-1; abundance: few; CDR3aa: CSARDRGRDTQYF
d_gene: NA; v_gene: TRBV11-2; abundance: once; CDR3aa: CASHGGSSNTGELFF
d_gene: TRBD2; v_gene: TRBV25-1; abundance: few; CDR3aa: CASPAGGPLQETQYF
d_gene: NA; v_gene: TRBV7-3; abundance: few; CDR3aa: CASSTRLPGTQYF
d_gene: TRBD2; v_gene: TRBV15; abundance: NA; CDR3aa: CATSSRTSTGELFF
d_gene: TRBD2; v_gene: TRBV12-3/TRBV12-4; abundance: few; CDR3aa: CASTASGRGFYEQYF
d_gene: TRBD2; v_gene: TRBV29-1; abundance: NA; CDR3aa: CSVESGGYEQYF
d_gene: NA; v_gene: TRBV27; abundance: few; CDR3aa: CASSFQELGELFF
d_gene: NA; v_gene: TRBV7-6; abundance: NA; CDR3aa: CASSPRSGANSPLHF
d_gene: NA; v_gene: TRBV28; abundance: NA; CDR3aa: CASVRNTGELFF
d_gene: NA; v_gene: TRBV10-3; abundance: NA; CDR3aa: CARRAASSYEQYF
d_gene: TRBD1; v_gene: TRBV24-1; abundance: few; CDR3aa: CATSDSTGEREQFF
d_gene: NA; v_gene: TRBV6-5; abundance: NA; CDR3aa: CASGRVRNEQFF
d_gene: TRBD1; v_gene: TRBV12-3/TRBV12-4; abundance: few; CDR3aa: CASSQTTGSPEKLFF
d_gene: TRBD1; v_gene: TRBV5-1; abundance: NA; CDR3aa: CASSPGQGSEKLFF
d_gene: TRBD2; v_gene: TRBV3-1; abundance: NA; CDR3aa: CASTEGGANLEQYF
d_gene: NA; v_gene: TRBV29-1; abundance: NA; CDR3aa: CSVSMGSTDTQYF
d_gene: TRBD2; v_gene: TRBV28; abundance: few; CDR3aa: CASSFREEVSTDTQYF
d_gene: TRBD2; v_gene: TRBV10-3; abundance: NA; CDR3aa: CAISEGTSGNEQFF
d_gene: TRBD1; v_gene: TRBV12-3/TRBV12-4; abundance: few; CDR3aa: CASSSRDRGNEQFF